The clone carrying this TCR beta chain was seen ten or more times. This CDR3 contains 15 residues. V was trimmed by 2 bases and J by 6 bases, leaving 14 bases between them. The sample comes from a study of T cells after yellow fever vaccination. TCRdb re-called the 5' RACE reads with MiXCR, one entry per CDR3 protein. The top ten hold 11% to 15% of the sample, which has hundreds of thousands of distinct CDR3 sequences, 13% seen once. The sample here was PBMCs, taken on the day of the yellow fever booster vaccination. The rearrangement uses TRBV12-3 or TRBV12-4 and TRBJ2-1; D perhaps matches TRBD1 (7 bases). This TCR was sampled from a man younger than 40 who received the YFV17D yellow fever vaccine. The chain's CDR3 is CASSLRQGGSNEQFF. The DNA for the CDR3 is TGTGCCAGCAGTTTAAGGCAGGGGGGAAGCAATGAGCAGTTCTTC.